The next 30 T cell receptor beta chains were all read from a single sample in a study of T cells in Graves' hyperthyroidism and ophthalmopathy. Template material for amplifying TCR beta CDR3 regions consisted of RNA transcripts. The HTBI primer set served for first-round RT-PCR of the TCR CDR3. TCRdb re-derived calls from the multiplex PCR reads in MiXCR, one entry per CDR3 protein. This sample has 650,000 to 800,000 distinct CDR3 sequences, with approximately 42% found just once. The sequenced sample consisted of peripheral blood or thyroid tissue (not recorded which). The receptor source for this set is an adult man with Graves' disease, either hyperthyroidism or ophthalmopathy (not recorded which).

V gene TRBV29-1 combines with J gene TRBJ1-1; no definite D call. Germline CDR1 reads SQVTM; CDR2 reads ANQGSEA. V was trimmed by 5 bases and J by 4 bases, leaving 11 bases between them. The length of the CDR3 is 12 residues. CDR3 nucleotide sequence: TGCAGCGTTCTTTGGTCGGCCACTGAAGCTTTCTTT. Protein product: CSVLWSATEAFF.

Details on this clonotype: Since no conserved phenylalanine or tryptophan closes the CDR3, a read error is the likely cause. The rearrangement links TRBV14 to TRBJ1-1; the D gene is possibly TRBD1 (5 bases). Germline V gene lookup returns CDR1 SGHDN and CDR2 FVKESK. The CDR3 length is 15 residues. Trimming left V 0 bases short and J 4 bases short, with 12 bases between. DNA of the CDR3: TGTGCCAGCAGCCAAGATTCGGGGGTGTTCACTGAAGCTTTCTAT. It is translated as CASSQDSGVFTEAFY.

This clonotype has a handful of counts. The rearrangement links TRBV28 to TRBJ1-1, with D maybe TRBD1 (5 bases). CDR3 length: 12 residues. Germline values: CDR1 MDHEN, CDR2 SYDVKM. V was trimmed by 8 bases and J by 2 bases, leaving 9 bases between them. The CDR3 coding sequence is TGTGCCAGCCAGGGACCAAACACTGAAGCTTTCTTT. It translates to CASQGPNTEAFF.

This chain links TRBV12-3 or TRBV12-4 with TRBJ2-5; TRBD1 matches 8 bases. V was pared by 5 bases and J by 5 bases, with 16 bases of the junction left unmatched. CDR3 length: 17 residues. CDR3 in DNA: TGTGCCAGCAGTCGAGATCCCCGGGCAGGGGGCGGTGAGACCCAGTACTTC. Protein sequence: CASSRDPRAGGGETQYF.

This clonotype was detected only a few times. J is TRBJ1-1 and V is TRBV20-1, with 7 bases lining up with TRBD1. Germline V gene data show CDR1 as DFQATT and CDR2 as SNEGSKA (reference sequence). V was clipped by 1 base and J by 4 bases; unmatched bases: 9. The length of the CDR3 is 15 residues. For the CDR3, the DNA is TGCAGTGCTAGAGGGGGAGACAGGGTTCGCACTGAAGCTTTCTTT. Translating gives CSARGGDRVRTEAFF.

The rearrangement joins TRBV7-2 to TRBJ2-5, with TRBD2 matching 9 bases. Germline trimming cut 6 bases from V and 5 bases from J; bases unmatched to any gene: 16. The CDR3 is made up of 17 amino acids. Germline CDR1 and CDR2: SGHTA and FQGNSA. The CDR3 is CASSYSTRSGRGETQYF. For the CDR3, the DNA is TGTGCCAGCAGTTACTCTACCCGTAGCGGGAGAGGGGAGACCCAGTACTTC.

The chain is built from TRBV19 and TRBJ1-1; D unresolved. CDR3 size: 13 residues. The V gene's germline CDR1 is LNHDA and CDR2 SQIVND (reference sequence). Trimming pared 6 bases from V and 3 bases from J, leaving 11 bases between. The CDR3 region has the DNA TGTGCCAGTAGCTGGTTTGGGGACACTGAAGCTTTCTTT. Protein sequence: CASSWFGDTEAFF.

This clonotype has at least ten counts. V is TRBV5-1 and J is TRBJ1-4; no reliable D call. With 8 bases removed from V and 7 bases from J, the gap between germline ends came to 18 bases. CDR3 length: 14 residues. The germline V gene has CDR1 SGHRS and CDR2 YFSETQ. The CDR3 sequence: CASSEGRSSEKLFF. CDR3 coding DNA: TGCGCCAGTTCGGAAGGGAGGTCGAGTGAAAAACTGTTTTTT. Supplemented by reference TRBV5-1 and TRBJ1-4, the full variable domain reads KAGVTQTPRYLIKTRGQQVTLSCSPISGHRSVSWYQQTPGQGLQFLFEYFSETQRNKGNFPGRFSGRQFSNSRSEMNVSTLELGDSALYLCASSEGRSSEKLFFGSGTQLSVL.

This clonotype is a singleton in its sample. This may arise from a read error, as a much more abundant clone is one base away. The chain uses TRBV2 and TRBJ1-1; D call uncertain. The CDR3 extends over 16 amino acids. V was clipped by 4 bases and J by 7 bases, with 22 bases between them. In germline, CDR1 is SNHLY, CDR2 FYNNEI. The CDR3 here is CASSGSSAGLAYEAFF. CDR3 coding DNA: TGTGCCAGCAGTGGATCCTCGGCCGGACTAGCCTATGAAGCTTTCTTT.

The chain uses TRBV7-8 and TRBJ1-4; D call uncertain. Germline V gene sequence: CDR1 SGHVS, CDR2 FQNEAQ. V shed 1 base and J shed 5 bases, with 8 bases lying between them. The CDR3 has 14 residues. The CDR3 DNA is TGTGCCAGCAGCTTAGGGGCTGAGAATGAAAAACTGTTTTTT. It yields the protein CASSLGAENEKLFF. Supplemented by reference TRBV7-8 and TRBJ1-4, the full variable domain reads GAGVSQSPRYKVAKRGQDVALRCDPISGHVSLFWYQQALGQGPEFLTYFQNEAQLDKSGLPSDRFFAERPEGSVSTLKIQRTQQEDSAVYLCASSLGAENEKLFFGSGTQLSVL.

This clonotype was seen many times. An end of the junction does not agree with germline; a read error may underlie this. The chain has TRBV4-1 and TRBJ1-6, with D uncertain. Germline CDR1 is MGHRA and CDR2 is YSYEKL. The CDR3 consists of 12 residues. CDR3 in DNA: TGTGCCAGCAGCCGCCCCAATTCACCCCTCCACTTT. Its protein is CASSRPNSPLHF.

Turning to this clonotype: At one of its ends the junction is not consistent with the germline gene, which may arise from a read error. The V call is TRBV7-2, the J call TRBJ1-2; D may be TRBD1 (5 bases). Germline V gives CDR1 SGHTA, CDR2 FQGNSA. The CDR3 is made up of 14 amino acids. The CDR3 DNA reads TGCGCCAGCAGCCAAGTGGCAGGGAACAATGGCTACACCTTC. It yields the protein CASSQVAGNNGYTF.

The chain combines TRBV10-2 with TRBJ1-5; TRBD1 might be the D (6 bases). The germline CDR1 and CDR2 sequences are WSHSY and SAAADI. The CDR3 contains 15 residues. Trimming shortened V by 4 bases and J by 10 bases, and 20 bases separated the two germline ends. In DNA, the CDR3 is TGCGCCAGCAGTGTTAGTAGGGGGAAAAATTCACCCCAGCATTTT. It encodes CASSVSRGKNSPQHF.

The CDR3, as DNA: TGTGCCAGCAGCTTAGGAAAACGGGGGAACACTGAAGCTTTCTTT. Translated: CASSLGKRGNTEAFF. This sequence joins TRBV7-2 and TRBJ1-1; D is uncertain. The germline CDR1 and CDR2 sequences are SGHTA and FQGNSA. The CDR3 sequence is 15 residues long. V dropped 1 base and J dropped 1 base, with 10 bases sitting between them. Full variable domain (outside the CDR3, taken from reference TRBV7-2 and TRBJ1-1): GAGVSQSPSNKVTEKGKDVELRCDPISGHTALYWYRQSLGQGLEFLIYFQGNSAPDKSGLPSDRFSAERTGGSVSTLTIQRTQQEDSAVYLCASSLGKRGNTEAFFGQGTRLTVV.

The sample holds a few counts of this clonotype. The J gene is TRBJ1-2, the V gene TRBV30; 8 bases map to TRBD1. The V and J ends lost 5 bases and 8 bases, in that order; junction bases with no gene match: 7. The V gene's germline CDR1 is GTSNPN and CDR2 SVGIG (reference sequence). CDR3 length: 12 residues. CDR3 residues: CAWHGQGGGYTF. Written as DNA, the CDR3 is TGTGCCTGGCATGGACAGGGAGGCGGCTACACCTTC.

This clonotype has only a few counts. This sequence joins TRBV7-3 and TRBJ2-7; TRBD2 aligns across 8 bases. Germline V gene data show CDR1 as SGHTA and CDR2 as FQGTGA. This CDR3 is 15 amino acids long. After removal of 0 bases from V and 2 bases from J, the junction contained 3 bases not matched to a gene. For the CDR3, the DNA is TGTGCCAGCAGCTTAACTAGCGGGGAAGCCTACGAGCAGTACTTC. Translating gives CASSLTSGEAYEQYF.

CDR3 in DNA: TGTGCCCATTACATGGCGGGAGAGTGGTACGAGCAGTACTTC. Translating it yields CAHYMAGEWYEQYF. The gene calls are TRBV25-1 and TRBJ2-7, with TRBD2 matching over 7 bases. CDR3 length equals 14 residues. The V gene's germline CDR1 is MGHDK and CDR2 SYGVNS. Unmatched junction bases numbered 14, after V lost 11 bases and J lost 4 bases.

This clonotype was seen a few times. This rearrangement joins TRBV20-1 to TRBJ2-7, with TRBD1 identical over 9 bases. Germline CDR1 DFQATT, CDR2 SNEGSKA (reference sequence). This CDR3 contains 17 residues. The ends lost 4 bases at V and 5 bases at J; junction bases unmatched: 18. CDR3 region: CSATQTTGQGFSNEQYF. As DNA, the CDR3 is TGCAGTGCTACACAAACGACGGGACAGGGTTTTAGTAACGAGCAGTACTTC.

This chain connects TRBV25-1 to TRBJ1-6; D unclear. This CDR3 comprises 18 residues. Germline CDR1 is MGHDK and CDR2 is SYGVNS. The ends were cut back, 5 bases at V and 0 bases at J, with 17 bases in the middle. DNA for the CDR3: TGTGCCAGCAGTTTAGATCGGGGAGGTGGCTCCTATAATTCACCCCTCCACTTT. Its protein is CASSLDRGGGSYNSPLHF.

The J gene is TRBJ2-2, the V gene TRBV29-1; 14 positions match TRBD2. Trimming removed 8 bases from V and 0 bases from J; junction bases left unmatched: 2. CDR3 length: 15 residues. Germline lookup yields CDR1 SQVTM and CDR2 ANQGSEA. This CDR3 is CSSGLAGANTGELFF. The CDR3 DNA reads TGCAGCTCGGGACTAGCGGGAGCGAACACCGGGGAGCTGTTTTTT.

This clonotype was counted ten times or more. V gene TRBV7-8 combines with J gene TRBJ1-1, with D hard to call. Germline lookup yields CDR1 SGHVS and CDR2 FQNEAQ. The CDR3 contains 14 residues. Trimming took 1 base from V and 1 from J, leaving 7 bases between them. CDR3 in amino acids: CASSLVGWNTEAFF. The CDR3 DNA follows: TGTGCCAGCAGCTTAGTCGGGTGGAACACTGAAGCTTTCTTT.

This clonotype appeared many times. V and J are TRBV7-2 and TRBJ1-4; TRBD1 matches at 9 bases. Germline V lookup: CDR1 SGHTA, CDR2 FQGNSA. CDR3 length: 14 amino acids. V lost 6 bases and J lost 5; bases outside the gene matches: 4. CDR3 sequence: CASRPGQGNEKLFF. CDR3 bases: TGTGCCAGCAGGCCGGGACAGGGAAATGAAAAACTGTTTTTT.

V is TRBV6-6 and J is TRBJ2-7, with 10 bases that match TRBD1. The CDR3 covers 16 residues. V lost 5 bases to trimming and J lost 4 bases; unmatched junction nucleotides: 11. Germline loops: CDR1 MNHNY, CDR2 SVGAGI (reference sequence). CDR3 sequence (DNA): TGTGCCAGCAGTAGCCACCGGGACAGGGGTGCGTACGAGCAGTACTTC. This encodes CASSSHRDRGAYEQYF.

Turning to this clonotype: A read error may explain this, as a much larger clone is one base away. V is TRBV15 and J is TRBJ2-5; D is perhaps TRBD1 (5 bases). Between the trimmed V and J ends, which lost 3 bases and 7 bases, there was a span of 9 bases. Germline CDR1 LNHNV, CDR2 YYDKDF (reference sequence). This CDR3 has 12 amino acids. The CDR3 DNA reads as TGTGCCACCAGCAGGGTGCAGGGGACCCAGTACTTC. Amino acid sequence: CATSRVQGTQYF.

In DNA form, the CDR3 reads TGTGCCAGCAGCTTGGGGGGGGCACAGAATTCACCCCTCCACTTT. Its translation is CASSLGGAQNSPLHF. The V call is TRBV7-9, the J call TRBJ1-6; D is possibly TRBD1 (6 bases). CDR1 is SEHNR and CDR2 is FQNEAQ in the germline V gene (reference sequence). This CDR3 is 15 amino acids long. V lost 3 bases and J 7 bases, leaving 13 bases between the germline ends.

In its sample, this clonotype was seen a few times. The chain uses TRBV20-1 and TRBJ2-7; 7 bases match TRBD2. Trimming removed 3 bases from V and 4 bases from J; junction bases left unmatched: 12. The CDR3 totals 15 residues. The germline CDR1 and CDR2 sequences are DFQATT and SNEGSKA (reference sequence). The CDR3 DNA is TGCAGTGCTAGGTCGACTAGCCCGAAGACTTACGAGCAGTACTTC. It codes for CSARSTSPKTYEQYF.

Regarding this clonotype: This may stem from a read error, because a much larger clone lies one nucleotide away. The rearrangement uses TRBV5-1 and TRBJ1-4, with D perhaps TRBD1 (5 bases). Germline assignment: CDR1 SGHRS and CDR2 YFSETQ. The CDR3 length is 14 residues. V lost 0 bases to trimming and J lost 8 bases, with 11 bases between them. The CDR3 bases are TGCGCCAGCAGCTTGGAGGACATGGGCGAAAAACTGTTTTTT. Its translation: CASSLEDMGEKLFF.

About this clonotype itself: A much larger clone differs from this one at a single base, so this may be a read error. This chain connects TRBV2 to TRBJ2-5; 13 nucleotides line up with TRBD2. The V segment lost 10 bases and the J segment 9 bases; nucleotides outside the gene matches: 14. This CDR3 is 15 amino acids long. Germline loops: CDR1 SNHLY, CDR2 FYNNEI. CDR3 DNA sequence: TGTGCCACCACAGAATGGACTAGCGGGAGACAGGCCCAGTACTTC. Translated: CATTEWTSGRQAQYF. Variable domain in full (rest from reference TRBV2 and TRBJ2-5): EPEVTQTPSHQVTQMGQEVILRCVPISNHLYFYWYRQILGQKVEFLVSFYNNEISEKSEIFDDQFSVERPDGSNFTLKIRSTKLEDSAMYFCATTEWTSGRQAQYFGPGTRLLVL.

This clonotype was picked up a small number of times. This chain links TRBV29-1 with TRBJ2-7, with 14 nucleotides matching TRBD2. The CDR3 length is 17 residues. V was clipped by 2 bases and J by 2 bases; unmatched bases: 8. In germline, CDR1 is SQVTM, CDR2 ANQGSEA. The CDR3: CSVESGTSGSYPYEQYF. The CDR3 DNA is TGCAGCGTTGAATCGGGGACTAGCGGGAGTTACCCCTACGAGCAGTACTTC.

The chain employs TRBV2 and TRBJ1-5; D gene ambiguous. The CDR3 loop spans 16 amino acids. V lost 5 bases and J lost 1, with 15 bases in between. CDR1 SNHLY and CDR2 FYNNEI come from the germline V gene. This chain's CDR3 is CASSFDTHRSNQPQHF. The CDR3, as DNA: TGTGCCAGCAGTTTCGACACCCACCGGAGCAATCAGCCCCAGCATTTT.